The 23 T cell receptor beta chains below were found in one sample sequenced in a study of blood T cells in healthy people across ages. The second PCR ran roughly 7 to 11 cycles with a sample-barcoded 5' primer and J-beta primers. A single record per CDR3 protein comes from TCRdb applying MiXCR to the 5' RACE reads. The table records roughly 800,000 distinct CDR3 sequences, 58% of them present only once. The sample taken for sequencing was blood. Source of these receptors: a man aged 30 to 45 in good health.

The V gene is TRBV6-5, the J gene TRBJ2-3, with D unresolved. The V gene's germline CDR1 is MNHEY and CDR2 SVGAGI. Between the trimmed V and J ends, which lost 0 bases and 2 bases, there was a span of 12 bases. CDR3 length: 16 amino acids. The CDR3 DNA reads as TGTGCCAGCAGTTACTCTCACGACCCTTCCACAGATACGCAGTATTTT. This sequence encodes CASSYSHDPSTDTQYF.

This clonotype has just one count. The CDR3 nucleotides read TGCAGTGCTAGACGACTAGTTGGGGACAATGAGCAGTTCTTC. Translated: CSARRLVGDNEQFF. This chain uses TRBV20-1 with TRBJ2-1; D is perhaps TRBD2 (6 bases). The length of the CDR3 is 14 residues. Germline V lookup: CDR1 DFQATT, CDR2 SNEGSKA (reference sequence). V lost 2 bases and J lost 5, with 13 bases in between.

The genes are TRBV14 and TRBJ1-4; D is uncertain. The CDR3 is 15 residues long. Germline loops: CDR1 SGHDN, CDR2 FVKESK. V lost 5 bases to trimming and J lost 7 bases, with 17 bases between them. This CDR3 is CASSRMAGEIEKLFF. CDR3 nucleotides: TGTGCCAGCAGCAGGATGGCAGGAGAAATTGAAAAACTGTTTTTT.

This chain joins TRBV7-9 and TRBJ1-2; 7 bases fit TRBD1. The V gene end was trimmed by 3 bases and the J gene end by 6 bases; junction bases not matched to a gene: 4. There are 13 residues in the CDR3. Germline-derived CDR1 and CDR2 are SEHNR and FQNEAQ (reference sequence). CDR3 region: CASSFRQGNGYTF. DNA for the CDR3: TGTGCCAGCAGCTTCAGACAGGGCAATGGCTACACCTTC.

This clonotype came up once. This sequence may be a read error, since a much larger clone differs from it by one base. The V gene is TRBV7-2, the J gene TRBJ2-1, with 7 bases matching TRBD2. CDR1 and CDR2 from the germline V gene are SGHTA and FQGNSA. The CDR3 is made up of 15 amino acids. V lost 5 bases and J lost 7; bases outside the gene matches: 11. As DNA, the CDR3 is TGTGCCAGCAGCCCCACGGCTAGCGGATTAAATGAGCAGTTCTTC. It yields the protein CASSPTASGLNEQFF.

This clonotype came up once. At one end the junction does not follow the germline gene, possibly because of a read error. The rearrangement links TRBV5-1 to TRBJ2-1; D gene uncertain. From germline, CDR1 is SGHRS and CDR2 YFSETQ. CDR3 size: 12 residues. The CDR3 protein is CASSPPGPELFF. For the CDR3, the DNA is TGCGCCAGCAGCCCACCGGGCCCCGAGCTGTTCTTC.

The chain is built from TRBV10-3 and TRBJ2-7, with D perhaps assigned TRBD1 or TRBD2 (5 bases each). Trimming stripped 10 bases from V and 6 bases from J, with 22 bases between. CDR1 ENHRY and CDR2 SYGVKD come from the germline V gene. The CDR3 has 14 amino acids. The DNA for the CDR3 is TGTGCCACGGGTAGAGCGGACACGCTGAGCGAGCAGTACTTC. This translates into CATGRADTLSEQYF.

The CDR3 loop reads CATREGSSYEQYF. The CDR3 nucleotides read TGTGCGACTCGGGAGGGGAGCTCCTACGAGCAGTACTTC. V usage is TRBV12-3 or TRBV12-4 and J usage is TRBJ2-7; the match to TRBD2 covers 8 bases. The CDR3 spans 13 residues.

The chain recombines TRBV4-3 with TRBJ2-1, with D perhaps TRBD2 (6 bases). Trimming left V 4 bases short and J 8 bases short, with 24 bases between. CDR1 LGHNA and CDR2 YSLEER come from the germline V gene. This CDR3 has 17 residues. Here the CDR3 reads CASSPGLIREVLHEQFF. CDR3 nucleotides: TGCGCCAGCAGCCCCGGTTTAATTAGGGAGGTCCTACATGAGCAGTTCTTC.

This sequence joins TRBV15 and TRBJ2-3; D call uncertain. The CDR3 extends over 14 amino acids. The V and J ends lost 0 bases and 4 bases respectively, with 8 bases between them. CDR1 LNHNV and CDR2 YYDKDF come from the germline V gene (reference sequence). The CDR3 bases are TGTGCCACCAGCAGAGATACCGTGTCAGATACGCAGTATTTT. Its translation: CATSRDTVSDTQYF.

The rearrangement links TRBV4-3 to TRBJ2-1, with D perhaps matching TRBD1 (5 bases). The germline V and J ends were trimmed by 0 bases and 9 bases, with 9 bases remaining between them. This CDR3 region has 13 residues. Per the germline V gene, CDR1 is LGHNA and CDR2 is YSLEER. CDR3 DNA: TGCGCCAGCAGCCAAGATATTAGGGGTGAGCAGTTCTTC. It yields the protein CASSQDIRGEQFF.

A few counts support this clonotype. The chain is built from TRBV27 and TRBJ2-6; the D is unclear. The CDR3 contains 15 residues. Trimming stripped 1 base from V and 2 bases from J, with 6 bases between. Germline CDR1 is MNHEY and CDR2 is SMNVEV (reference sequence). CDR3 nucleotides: TGTGCCAGCAGTTTATTGGTAACTGGGGCCAACGTCCTGACTTTC. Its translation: CASSLLVTGANVLTF. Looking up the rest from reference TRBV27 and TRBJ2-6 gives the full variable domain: EAQVTQNPRYLITVTGKKLTVTCSQNMNHEYMSWYRQDPGLGLRQIYYSMNVEVTDKGDVPEGYKVSRKEKRNFPLILESPSPNQTSLYFCASSLLVTGANVLTFGAGSRLTVL.

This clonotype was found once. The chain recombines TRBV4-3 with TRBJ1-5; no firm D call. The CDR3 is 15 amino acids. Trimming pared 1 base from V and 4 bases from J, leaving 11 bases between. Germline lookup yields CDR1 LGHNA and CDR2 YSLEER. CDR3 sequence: CASSQGRTGNQPQHF. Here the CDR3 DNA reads TGCGCCAGCAGCCAAGGCAGGACGGGTAATCAGCCCCAGCATTTT.

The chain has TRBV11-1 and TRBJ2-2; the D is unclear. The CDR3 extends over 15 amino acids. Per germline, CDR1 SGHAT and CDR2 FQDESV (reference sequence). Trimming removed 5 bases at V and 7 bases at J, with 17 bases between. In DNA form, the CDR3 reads TGTGCCAGCAGCCTTGATCCCAGATTCGGCGGGGAGCTGTTTTTT. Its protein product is CASSLDPRFGGELFF.

For the CDR3, the DNA is TGTGCCAGCAGCTCCGGGACAGCCACAGCCTACACAGATACGCAGTATTTT. Its protein product is CASSSGTATAYTDTQYF. This rearrangement joins TRBV6-2 or TRBV6-3 to TRBJ2-3; 7 bases line up with TRBD1. Trimming cost V 6 bases and J 2 bases; bases outside gene matches: 14. In germline, CDR1 is MNHEY, CDR2 SVGEGT. This CDR3 is 17 amino acids long.

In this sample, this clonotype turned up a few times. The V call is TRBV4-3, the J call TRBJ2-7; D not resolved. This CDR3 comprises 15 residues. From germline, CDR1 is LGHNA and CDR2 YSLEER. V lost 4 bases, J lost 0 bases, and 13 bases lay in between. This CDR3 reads CASSRALGNSYEQYF. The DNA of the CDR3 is TGCGCCAGCAGCCGTGCCCTAGGAAACTCCTACGAGCAGTACTTC.

The CDR3 coding sequence is TGCAGTGCTCCAGACAGGGGGCGCGGGAACACTGAAGCTTTCTTT. Residues: CSAPDRGRGNTEAFF. This sequence joins TRBV20-1 and TRBJ1-1; TRBD1 matches 10 bases. CDR3 length: 15 amino acids. V shed 5 bases, J shed 1 base, and the junction held 7 bases outside the gene matches. Germline CDR1 and CDR2: DFQATT and SNEGSKA (reference sequence).

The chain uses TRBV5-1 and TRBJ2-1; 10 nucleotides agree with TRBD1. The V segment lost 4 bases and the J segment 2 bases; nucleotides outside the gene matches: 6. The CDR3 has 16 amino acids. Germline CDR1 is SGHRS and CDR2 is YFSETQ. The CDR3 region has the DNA TGCGCCAGCAGCAGGGGACAGGGGAGAACCTACAATGAGCAGTTCTTC. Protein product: CASSRGQGRTYNEQFF.

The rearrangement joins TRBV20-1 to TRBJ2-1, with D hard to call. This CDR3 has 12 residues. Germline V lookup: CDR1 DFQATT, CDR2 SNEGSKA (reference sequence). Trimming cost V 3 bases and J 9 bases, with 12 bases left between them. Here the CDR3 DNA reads TGCAGTGCTAGGGACCCTCTGACTGAGCAGTTCTTC. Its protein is CSARDPLTEQFF.

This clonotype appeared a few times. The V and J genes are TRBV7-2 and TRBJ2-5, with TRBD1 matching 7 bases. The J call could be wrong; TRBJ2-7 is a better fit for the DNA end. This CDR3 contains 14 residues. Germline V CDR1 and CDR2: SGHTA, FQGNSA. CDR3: CASSSTETGAEQYF. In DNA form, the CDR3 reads TGTGCCAGCAGCTCCACTGAAACAGGGGCCGAGCAGTACTTC.

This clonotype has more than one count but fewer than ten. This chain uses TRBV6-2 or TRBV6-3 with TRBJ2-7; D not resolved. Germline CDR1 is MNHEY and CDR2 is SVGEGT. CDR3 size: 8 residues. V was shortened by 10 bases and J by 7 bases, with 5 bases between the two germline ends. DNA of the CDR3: TGTGCCACGAGTGAGCAGTACTTC. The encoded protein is CATSEQYF.

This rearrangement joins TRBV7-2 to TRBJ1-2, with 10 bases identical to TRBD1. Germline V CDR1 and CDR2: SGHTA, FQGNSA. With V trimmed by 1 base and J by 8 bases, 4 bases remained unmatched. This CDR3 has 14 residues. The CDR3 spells CASSLEATGGGYTF. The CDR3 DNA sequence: TGTGCCAGCAGCTTAGAGGCGACAGGGGGCGGCTACACCTTC.

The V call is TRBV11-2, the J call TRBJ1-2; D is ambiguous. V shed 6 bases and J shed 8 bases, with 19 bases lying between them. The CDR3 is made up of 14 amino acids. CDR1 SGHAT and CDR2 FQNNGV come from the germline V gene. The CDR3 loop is CASRPTVEASGYTF. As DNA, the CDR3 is TGTGCCAGCAGACCGACCGTGGAGGCGTCGGGCTACACCTTC.